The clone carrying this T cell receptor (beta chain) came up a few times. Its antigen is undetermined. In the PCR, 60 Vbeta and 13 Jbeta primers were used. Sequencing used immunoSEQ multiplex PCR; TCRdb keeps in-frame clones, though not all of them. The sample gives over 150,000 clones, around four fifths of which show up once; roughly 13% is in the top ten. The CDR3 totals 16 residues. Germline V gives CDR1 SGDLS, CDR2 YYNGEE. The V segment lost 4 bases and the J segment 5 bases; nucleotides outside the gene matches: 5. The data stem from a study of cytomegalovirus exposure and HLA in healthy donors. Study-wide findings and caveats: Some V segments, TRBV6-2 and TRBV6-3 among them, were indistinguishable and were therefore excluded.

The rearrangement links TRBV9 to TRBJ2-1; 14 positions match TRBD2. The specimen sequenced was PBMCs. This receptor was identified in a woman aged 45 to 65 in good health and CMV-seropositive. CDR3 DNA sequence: TGTGCCAGCAGCCCCGGGACTAGCGGGGGAAACAATGAGCAGTTCTTC. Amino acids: CASSPGTSGGNNEQFF.